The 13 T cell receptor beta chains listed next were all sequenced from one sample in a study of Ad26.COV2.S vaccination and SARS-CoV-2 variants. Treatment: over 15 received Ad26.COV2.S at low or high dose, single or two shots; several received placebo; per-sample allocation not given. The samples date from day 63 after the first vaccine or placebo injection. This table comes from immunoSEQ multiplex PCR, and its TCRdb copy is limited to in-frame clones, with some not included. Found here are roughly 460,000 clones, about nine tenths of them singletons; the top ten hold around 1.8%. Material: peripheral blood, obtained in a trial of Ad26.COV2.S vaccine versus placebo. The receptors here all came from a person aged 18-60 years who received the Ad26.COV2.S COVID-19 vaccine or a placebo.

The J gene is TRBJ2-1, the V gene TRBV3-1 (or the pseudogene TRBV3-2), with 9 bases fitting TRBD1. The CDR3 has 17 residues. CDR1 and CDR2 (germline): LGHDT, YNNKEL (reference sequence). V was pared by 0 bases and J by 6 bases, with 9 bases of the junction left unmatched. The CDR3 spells CASSQEPGDRVSNEQFF. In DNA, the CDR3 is TGTGCCAGCAGCCAAGAACCCGGGGACAGGGTGAGCAATGAGCAGTTCTTC.

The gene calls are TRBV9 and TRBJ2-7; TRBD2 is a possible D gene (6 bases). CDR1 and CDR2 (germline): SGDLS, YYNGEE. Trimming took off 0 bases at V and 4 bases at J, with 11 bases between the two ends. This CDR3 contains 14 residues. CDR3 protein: CASSVGVGRYEQYF. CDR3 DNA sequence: TGTGCCAGCAGCGTAGGTGTAGGGAGGTACGAGCAGTACTTC.

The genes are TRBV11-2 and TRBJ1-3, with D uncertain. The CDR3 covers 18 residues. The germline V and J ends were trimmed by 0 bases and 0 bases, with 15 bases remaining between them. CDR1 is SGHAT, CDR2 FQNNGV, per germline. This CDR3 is CASSLEQTLTNSGNTIYF. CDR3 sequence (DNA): TGTGCCAGCAGCTTAGAACAGACACTCACGAACTCTGGAAACACCATATATTTT.

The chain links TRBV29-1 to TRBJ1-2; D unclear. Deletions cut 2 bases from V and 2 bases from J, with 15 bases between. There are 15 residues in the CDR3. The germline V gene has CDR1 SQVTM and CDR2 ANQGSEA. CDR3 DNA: TGCAGCGTTGAATCCAAACAGTTCGGAAACTATGGCTACACCTTC. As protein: CSVESKQFGNYGYTF.

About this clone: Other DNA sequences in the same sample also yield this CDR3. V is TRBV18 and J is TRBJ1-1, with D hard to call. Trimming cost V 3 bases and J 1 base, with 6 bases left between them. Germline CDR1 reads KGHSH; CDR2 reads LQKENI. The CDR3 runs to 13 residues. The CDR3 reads CASSPTRNTEAFF. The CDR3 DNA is TGTGCCAGCTCACCGACTAGGAACACTGAAGCTTTCTTT.

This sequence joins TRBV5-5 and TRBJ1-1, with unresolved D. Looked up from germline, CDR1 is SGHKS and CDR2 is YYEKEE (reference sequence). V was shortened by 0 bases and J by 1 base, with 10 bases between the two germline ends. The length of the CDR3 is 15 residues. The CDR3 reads CASSLDHSKNTEAFF. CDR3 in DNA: TGTGCCAGCAGCTTGGATCACTCAAAGAACACTGAAGCTTTCTTT.

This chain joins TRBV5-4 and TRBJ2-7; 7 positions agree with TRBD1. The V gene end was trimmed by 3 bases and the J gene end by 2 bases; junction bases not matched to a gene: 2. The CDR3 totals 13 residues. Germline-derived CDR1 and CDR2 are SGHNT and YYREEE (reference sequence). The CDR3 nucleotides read TGTGCCAGCAGCTCCGGGACAGCCTACGAGCAGTACTTC. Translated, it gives CASSSGTAYEQYF. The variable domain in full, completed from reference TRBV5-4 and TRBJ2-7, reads ETGVTQSPTHLIKTRGQQVTLRCSSQSGHNTVSWYQQALGQGPQFIFQYYREEENGRGNFPPRFSGLQFPNYSSELNVNALELDDSALYLCASSSGTAYEQYFGPGTRLTVT.

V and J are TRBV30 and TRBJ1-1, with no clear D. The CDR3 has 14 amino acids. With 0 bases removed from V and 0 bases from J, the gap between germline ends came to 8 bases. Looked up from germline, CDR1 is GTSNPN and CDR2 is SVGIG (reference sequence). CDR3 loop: CAWSVSRMNTEAFF. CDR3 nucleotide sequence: TGTGCCTGGAGTGTAAGCAGGATGAACACTGAAGCTTTCTTT.

For the CDR3, the DNA is TGTGCCAGCAGCTTGGGCCAGGGGGTTGAAAAACTGTTTTTT. It encodes CASSLGQGVEKLFF. The chain combines TRBV5-8 with TRBJ1-4; 7 nucleotides agree with TRBD1. The trim removed 0 bases at V and 7 bases at J, leaving 3 bases unmatched. Germline V CDR1 and CDR2: SGHTS, YDEGEE. This CDR3 region has 14 residues.

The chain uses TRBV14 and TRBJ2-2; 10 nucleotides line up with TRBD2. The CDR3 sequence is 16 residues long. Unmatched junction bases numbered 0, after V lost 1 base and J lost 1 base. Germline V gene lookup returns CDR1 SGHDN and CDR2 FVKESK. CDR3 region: CASSQGLAGNTGELFF. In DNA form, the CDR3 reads TGTGCCAGCAGCCAAGGACTAGCGGGGAACACCGGGGAGCTGTTTTTT.

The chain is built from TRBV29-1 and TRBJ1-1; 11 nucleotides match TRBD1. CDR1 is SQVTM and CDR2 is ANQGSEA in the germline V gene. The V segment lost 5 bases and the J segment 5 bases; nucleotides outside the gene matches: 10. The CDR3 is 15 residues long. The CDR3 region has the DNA TGCAGCGTTCCCGCCGGACAGGGGGCAGGGACTGAAGCTTTCTTT. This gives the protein CSVPAGQGAGTEAFF. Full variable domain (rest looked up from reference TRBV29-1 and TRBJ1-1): SAVISQKPSRDICQRGTSLTIQCQVDSQVTMMFWYRQQPGQSLTLIATANQGSEATYESGFVIDKFPISRPNLTFSTLTVSNMSPEDSSIYLCSVPAGQGAGTEAFFGQGTRLTVV.

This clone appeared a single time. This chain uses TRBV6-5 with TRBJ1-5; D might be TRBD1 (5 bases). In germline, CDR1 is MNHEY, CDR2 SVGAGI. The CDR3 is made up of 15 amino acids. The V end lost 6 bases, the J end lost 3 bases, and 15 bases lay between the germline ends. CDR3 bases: TGTGCCAGCAGACCTACACAGGTGGTCAATCAGCCCCAGCATTTT. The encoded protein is CASRPTQVVNQPQHF.

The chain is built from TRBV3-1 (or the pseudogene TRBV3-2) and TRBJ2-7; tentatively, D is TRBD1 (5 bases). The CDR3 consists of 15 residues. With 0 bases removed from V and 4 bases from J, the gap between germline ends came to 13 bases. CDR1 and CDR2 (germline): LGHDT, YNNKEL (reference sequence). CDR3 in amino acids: CASSQDRDSKYEQYF. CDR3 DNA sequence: TGTGCCAGCAGCCAAGATCGAGACAGTAAGTACGAGCAGTACTTC.